This entry lists 10 T cell receptor beta chains sequenced from one sample in a study of yellow fever vaccine responses in identical twins. A single record per CDR3 protein comes from TCRdb applying MiXCR to the RT-PCR reads. The sample has about 19,000 distinct CDR3 sequences; around 65% are singletons. The sample here was T cells from blood (PBMCs), unsorted or a sorted subset (not recorded which), taken before or after yellow fever vaccination (not recorded which). The origin of the receptors is a woman aged 18-30 years who received the yellow fever vaccine.

In this sample, this clonotype turned up a few times. The chain combines TRBV2 with TRBJ2-7; TRBD1 might be the D (6 bases). V shed 5 bases and J shed 0 bases, with 11 bases lying between them. The CDR3 sequence is 14 residues long. Germline V gene lookup returns CDR1 SNHLY and CDR2 FYNNEI. CDR3 in amino acids: CASSTWTASYEQYF. CDR3 sequence (DNA): TGTGCCAGCAGTACCTGGACAGCCTCCTACGAGCAGTACTTC.

The chain links TRBV12-3 or TRBV12-4 to TRBJ1-1, with 9 positions matching TRBD1. This CDR3 comprises 14 residues. Trimming removed 7 bases from V and 0 bases from J; junction bases left unmatched: 3. CDR3 DNA: TGTGCCAGCACATGGGACAGGGTGAACACTGAAGCTTTCTTT. It yields the protein CASTWDRVNTEAFF.

V gene TRBV29-1 combines with J gene TRBJ2-1, with 9 bases that match TRBD2. This CDR3 comprises 14 residues. V lost 7 bases and J lost 3; bases outside the gene matches: 7. Germline V gene data show CDR1 as SQVTM and CDR2 as ANQGSEA. The CDR3 region has the DNA TGCAGCGCCGCGAGACTAGCGGACTACAATGAGCAGTTCTTC. This codes for CSAARLADYNEQFF.

This clonotype has only a few counts. This sequence joins TRBV11-3 and TRBJ1-6; TRBD1 aligns across 7 bases. Germline CDR1 reads SGHNT; CDR2 reads YENEEA. The CDR3 is made up of 15 amino acids. The V gene end was trimmed by 9 bases and the J gene end by 9 bases; junction bases not matched to a gene: 14. The CDR3 here is CARDTRDGQASPLHF. The CDR3 nucleotides are TGTGCCAGAGATACACGGGACGGACAGGCTTCACCCCTCCACTTT.

The genes are TRBV6-5 and TRBJ2-3; no reliable D call. The CDR3 is made up of 12 amino acids. V was shortened by 2 bases and J by 2 bases, with 2 bases between the two germline ends. Germline CDR1 is MNHEY and CDR2 is SVGAGI. CDR3 sequence reads: CASSYNTDTQYF. DNA for the CDR3: TGTGCCAGCAGTTACAACACAGATACGCAGTATTTT.

The CDR3 reads CASSGGPGELFF. The CDR3 DNA sequence: TGTGCCAGCAGCGGGGGTCCCGGGGAGCTGTTTTTT. The chain joins TRBV3-1 to TRBJ2-2; D may match TRBD1 or TRBD2 (5 bases each). Trimming shortened V by 5 bases and J by 6 bases, and 7 bases separated the two germline ends. Germline CDR1 is LGHDT and CDR2 is YNNKEL (reference sequence). The CDR3 length is 12 residues.

The chain joins TRBV3-1 to TRBJ2-3; D is ambiguous. Trimming stripped 0 bases from V and 0 bases from J, with 10 bases between. The CDR3 extends over 16 amino acids. Germline-derived CDR1 and CDR2 are LGHDT and YNNKEL (reference sequence). CDR3 DNA sequence: TGTGCCAGCAGCCAAGATTGGAGTCCCAGCACAGATACGCAGTATTTT. Protein sequence: CASSQDWSPSTDTQYF.

The chain has TRBV12-3 or TRBV12-4 and TRBJ1-1, with TRBD1 as a possible D gene (5 bases). The CDR3 covers 13 residues. V lost 7 bases, J lost 6 bases, and 15 bases lay in between. CDR3 loop: CASTPPQGSEAFF. CDR3 coding DNA: TGTGCCAGCACCCCCCCGCAGGGTTCTGAAGCTTTCTTT.

This clonotype was counted between two and nine times. The chain carries TRBV6-5 and TRBJ1-3; 7 bases fit TRBD1. J gave up 8 bases and V 4 bases, and 5 bases lay outside the gene matches. Germline V CDR1 and CDR2: MNHEY, SVGAGI. The CDR3 spans 13 residues. The CDR3 nucleotides are TGTGCCAGCAGTTCCGGGACAGACTACACCATATATTTT. This encodes CASSSGTDYTIYF.

This clonotype was counted between two and nine times. The chain combines TRBV5-1 with TRBJ2-3, with 8 bases matching TRBD2. This CDR3 comprises 16 residues. Per germline, CDR1 SGHRS and CDR2 YFSETQ. The trim removed 1 base at V and 6 bases at J, leaving 10 bases unmatched. The CDR3, as DNA: TGCGCCAGCAGCTTGAGGATGGCGGGAGGCAAGGATACGCAGTATTTT. As protein: CASSLRMAGGKDTQYF.